The next 20 T cell receptor beta chains were all read from a single sample in a study of blood T cell repertoires in COVID-19. Method: immunoSEQ multiplex PCR; TCRdb's copy keeps in-frame clones and lacks some. The table shows roughly 200,000 clones, with around 87% occurring only once. The sequenced sample consisted of PBMCs or T cells enriched from blood (not recorded which). Source of these receptors: a man younger than 45 in a cohort exposed to, infected with or recovered from COVID-19 (not recorded which).

The chain carries TRBV28 and TRBJ1-6, with unresolved D. In germline, CDR1 is MDHEN, CDR2 SYDVKM. V shed 3 bases and J shed 7 bases, with 13 bases lying between them. This CDR3 is built from 15 residues. CDR3 sequence reads: CASSFPGRPNSPLHF. CDR3 DNA: TGTGCCAGCAGTTTCCCCGGGAGGCCGAATTCACCCCTCCACTTT.

The gene calls are TRBV19 and TRBJ1-5, with TRBD1 matching 7 bases. Trimming removed 10 bases from V and 12 bases from J; junction bases left unmatched: 12. This CDR3 is 12 amino acids long. Germline CDR1 is LNHDA and CDR2 is SQIVND (reference sequence). The CDR3 sequence: CATTGTAKRQHF. CDR3 bases: TGTGCCACCACCGGGACAGCTAAACGCCAGCATTTT.

In this sample, this clone turned up a few times. The chain combines TRBV7-6 with TRBJ1-2; unclear D gene. V lost 2 bases, J lost 2 bases, and 6 bases lay in between. The CDR3 has 13 amino acids. Germline values: CDR1 SGHVS, CDR2 FNYEAQ. The CDR3 loop reads CASSLYPNYGYTF. CDR3 DNA sequence: TGTGCCAGCAGCTTATATCCCAACTATGGCTACACCTTC.

The V and J genes are TRBV7-2 and TRBJ1-3; D gene uncertain. The V gene's germline CDR1 is SGHTA and CDR2 FQGNSA. This CDR3 spans 16 amino acids. Trimming took off 4 bases at V and 4 bases at J, with 17 bases between the two ends. In DNA, the CDR3 is TGTGCCAGCAGCTCGGGAGCCGGGGTGAAAGGAAACACCATATATTTT. Encoded protein: CASSSGAGVKGNTIYF.

V usage is TRBV3-1 (or the pseudogene TRBV3-2) and J usage is TRBJ1-3; D is possibly TRBD1 (6 bases). Germline V gene data show CDR1 as LGHDT and CDR2 as YNNKEL (reference sequence). V shed 3 bases and J shed 5 bases, with 11 bases lying between them. The CDR3 has 14 residues. CDR3 sequence reads: CASSQLGGRNTIYF. Here the CDR3 DNA reads TGTGCCAGCAGCCAGTTAGGGGGTAGAAACACCATATATTTT.

V is TRBV15 and J is TRBJ2-4; D is unresolved. The CDR3 extends over 16 amino acids. Germline assignment: CDR1 LNHNV and CDR2 YYDKDF (reference sequence). V lost 4 bases to trimming and J lost 5 bases, with 18 bases between them. CDR3 coding DNA: TGTGCCACCAGCAATCTGGTACGCGCACGCGAAAACATTCAGTACTTC. Translated, it gives CATSNLVRARENIQYF.

This chain connects TRBV5-1 to TRBJ2-1, with D perhaps TRBD2 (6 bases). CDR3 length equals 15 residues. Trimming stripped 4 bases from V and 5 bases from J, with 16 bases between. From germline, CDR1 is SGHRS and CDR2 YFSETQ. The CDR3 coding sequence is TGCGCCAGCAGCCTGCGGGACGGACTTGACAATGAGCAGTTCTTC. Its protein is CASSLRDGLDNEQFF.

The V and J genes are TRBV14 and TRBJ2-7; 16 bases are shared with TRBD2. With V trimmed by 8 bases and J by 4 bases, 11 bases remained unmatched. The CDR3 covers 17 residues. CDR1 and CDR2 (germline): SGHDN, FVKESK. CDR3 sequence: CASSKLGTSGRAYEQYF. In DNA form, the CDR3 reads TGTGCCAGCTCGAAACTTGGGACTAGCGGGAGGGCTTACGAGCAGTACTTC.

The genes are TRBV6-6 and TRBJ2-6, with 10 bases matching TRBD1. With V trimmed by 5 bases and J by 3 bases, 7 bases remained unmatched. Germline-derived CDR1 and CDR2 are MNHNY and SVGAGI (reference sequence). The CDR3 runs 17 residues. CDR3 protein: CASSPRQGARGANVLTF. In DNA, the CDR3 is TGTGCCAGCAGTCCTCGACAGGGGGCGCGTGGGGCCAACGTCCTGACTTTC.

A single count supports this clone. This sample includes further DNA sequences coding for the same CDR3. The genes are TRBV4-1 and TRBJ2-2; 12 bases fit TRBD2. Trimming at V came to 0 bases and at J to 4 bases, leaving 12 bases not matched to a gene. The CDR3 runs to 20 residues. Germline V gene lookup returns CDR1 MGHRA and CDR2 YSYEKL. The CDR3 coding sequence is TGCGCCAGCAGCCAAGAACGGGCTAGCGGGGGGGGTCTGGGCACCGGGGAGCTGTTTTTT. It is translated as CASSQERASGGGLGTGELFF.

The chain employs TRBV18 and TRBJ1-3; 7 bases align to TRBD1. CDR1 is KGHSH and CDR2 is LQKENI in the germline V gene. The CDR3 loop spans 16 amino acids. Unmatched junction bases numbered 2, after V lost 0 bases and J lost 0 bases. CDR3 loop: CASSPPGTASGNTIYF. The DNA for the CDR3 is TGTGCCAGCTCACCACCAGGGACAGCCTCTGGAAACACCATATATTTT.

Only one count was recorded for this clone. V and J are TRBV4-1 and TRBJ2-1; 12 bases match TRBD1. CDR1 MGHRA and CDR2 YSYEKL come from the germline V gene. This CDR3 comprises 15 residues. After removal of 4 bases from V and 8 bases from J, the junction contained 6 bases not matched to a gene. CDR3 sequence (DNA): TGCGCCAGCAGCCTGCCGGGACAGGGGGCTGATGAGCAGTTCTTC. Residues: CASSLPGQGADEQFF.

This chain joins TRBV28 and TRBJ2-3; weak D call: TRBD2 (5 bases). This CDR3 is 17 amino acids long. The ends were cut back, 6 bases at V and 2 bases at J, with 21 bases in the middle. The germline CDR1 and CDR2 sequences are MDHEN and SYDVKM. CDR3 in amino acids: CASRPTPRGRVTDTQYF. The CDR3 DNA reads as TGTGCCAGCAGGCCTACCCCACGGGGAAGAGTCACAGATACGCAGTATTTT.

V gene TRBV12-2 combines with J gene TRBJ1-5; the D call TRBD1 from the table was never checked on the DNA. TRBV12-2 is a recognized pseudogene. CDR3 size: 17 residues. The CDR3 region is CASLLGRDRERNQPQHF. CDR3 in DNA: TGTGCAAGTCTCTTAGGGAGGGACAGGGAGAGAAATCAGCCCCAGCATTTT.

The rearrangement uses TRBV7-2 and TRBJ1-1; no firm D call. CDR1 and CDR2 (germline): SGHTA, FQGNSA. The CDR3 runs 13 residues. Trimming cost V 0 bases and J 8 bases, with 10 bases left between them. CDR3 sequence (DNA): TGTGCCAGCAGCTTAGCGCGGGGTAGAGAAGCTTTCTTT. This codes for CASSLARGREAFF.

This clone was observed a handful of times. The gene calls are TRBV7-9 and TRBJ1-1, with 7 positions matching TRBD1. Per the germline V gene, CDR1 is SEHNR and CDR2 is FQNEAQ (reference sequence). Trimming at V came to 5 bases and at J to 10 bases, leaving 10 bases not matched to a gene. The CDR3 is made up of 13 amino acids. The CDR3 loop reads CASSQDGQEGAFF. CDR3 coding DNA: TGTGCCAGCAGCCAGGACGGACAGGAAGGAGCTTTCTTT.

CDR3 residues: CASSEIAQGASSPLHF. The DNA for the CDR3 is TGTGCCAGCAGCGAAATCGCGCAGGGGGCTAGTTCACCCCTCCACTTT. The chain joins TRBV2 to TRBJ1-6; TRBD1 agrees at 8 bases. The CDR3 totals 16 residues. V dropped 6 bases and J dropped 9; count of bases not matched to a gene: 13. Germline V gives CDR1 SNHLY, CDR2 FYNNEI.

The chain is built from TRBV19 and TRBJ1-2, with 8 bases matching TRBD1. Germline loops: CDR1 LNHDA, CDR2 SQIVND (reference sequence). The CDR3 is made up of 12 amino acids. V was pared by 7 bases and J by 4 bases, with 2 bases of the junction left unmatched. CDR3 sequence: CASKQGAYGYTF. DNA of the CDR3: TGTGCCAGTAAGCAGGGGGCCTATGGCTACACCTTC.

V is TRBV7-8 and J is TRBJ2-1; D call uncertain. Trimming removed 4 bases from V and 7 bases from J, with 11 bases in between. The CDR3 has 13 residues. The germline V gene encodes CDR1 SGHVS and CDR2 FQNEAQ. The CDR3 protein is CASSSRALNEQFF. The DNA of the CDR3 is TGTGCCAGCAGCTCTAGAGCATTAAATGAGCAGTTCTTC.

J is TRBJ2-7 and V is TRBV19, with D perhaps TRBD2 (6 bases). Trimming removed 5 bases at V and 5 bases at J, with 13 bases between. CDR1 is LNHDA, CDR2 SQIVND, per germline (reference sequence). This CDR3 is built from 13 residues. The CDR3 coding sequence is TGTGCCAGTAGTCTGGTGGGCGGGAACGAGCAGTACTTC. Its protein product is CASSLVGGNEQYF.